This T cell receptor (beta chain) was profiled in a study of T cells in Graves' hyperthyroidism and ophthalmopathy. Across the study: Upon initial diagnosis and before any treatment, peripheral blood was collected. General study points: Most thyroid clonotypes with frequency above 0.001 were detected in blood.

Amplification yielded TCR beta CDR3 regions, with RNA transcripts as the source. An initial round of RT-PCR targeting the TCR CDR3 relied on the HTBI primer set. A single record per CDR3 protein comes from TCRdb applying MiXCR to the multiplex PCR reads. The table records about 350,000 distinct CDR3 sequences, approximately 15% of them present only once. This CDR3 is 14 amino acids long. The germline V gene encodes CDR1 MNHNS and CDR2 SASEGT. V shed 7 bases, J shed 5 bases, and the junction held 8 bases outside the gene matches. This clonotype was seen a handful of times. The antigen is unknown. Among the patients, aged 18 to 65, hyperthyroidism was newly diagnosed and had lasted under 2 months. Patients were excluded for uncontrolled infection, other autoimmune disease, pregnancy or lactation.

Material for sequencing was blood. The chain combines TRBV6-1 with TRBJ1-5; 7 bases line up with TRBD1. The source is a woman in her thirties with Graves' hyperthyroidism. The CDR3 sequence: CASIQDRVDQPQHF. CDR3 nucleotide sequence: TGTGCCAGCATCCAAGACAGGGTGGATCAGCCCCAGCATTTT.